This TCR beta chain derives from a study of regulatory T cells in long-lasting Graves disease. Whole-study findings and limits: Persistent cases of Graves' showed reduced TCR diversity relative to newly diagnosed patients.

Construction of the TCR beta libraries employed iRepertoire HTBI primers in conjunction with Arm-PCR of CDR3 regions. TCRdb fed the multiplex PCR reads into MiXCR, producing one record per CDR3 protein. The data contain 500,000 or so distinct CDR3 sequences, 15% to 20% of them singletons. This clonotype was recorded at least ten times. Its target is not known. Described time point: newly diagnosed GD, antithyroid drugs for less than 3 months. From RNA extracted from PBMCs, the TCR library was made. These data are also associated with another study on T cells in Graves' hyperthyroidism and ophthalmopathy. That work states: Stability of Graves' hyperthyroidism was defined as absent ophthalmopathy progression within 18 months.

This specimen was peripheral blood mononuclear cells (PBMCs), taken at new diagnosis, from a patient treated with antithyroid drugs. The source is a woman aged 40 to 65 with Graves disease.

The CDR3 DNA reads as TGTGCCAGCAGCTTAGAAGGGTTCACTGAAGCTTTCTTT. This codes for CASSLEGFTEAFF. The genes are TRBV7-6 and TRBJ1-1, with no clear D. This CDR3 comprises 13 residues. From germline, CDR1 is SGHVS and CDR2 FNYEAQ. V lost 1 base and J lost 4, with 7 bases in between.